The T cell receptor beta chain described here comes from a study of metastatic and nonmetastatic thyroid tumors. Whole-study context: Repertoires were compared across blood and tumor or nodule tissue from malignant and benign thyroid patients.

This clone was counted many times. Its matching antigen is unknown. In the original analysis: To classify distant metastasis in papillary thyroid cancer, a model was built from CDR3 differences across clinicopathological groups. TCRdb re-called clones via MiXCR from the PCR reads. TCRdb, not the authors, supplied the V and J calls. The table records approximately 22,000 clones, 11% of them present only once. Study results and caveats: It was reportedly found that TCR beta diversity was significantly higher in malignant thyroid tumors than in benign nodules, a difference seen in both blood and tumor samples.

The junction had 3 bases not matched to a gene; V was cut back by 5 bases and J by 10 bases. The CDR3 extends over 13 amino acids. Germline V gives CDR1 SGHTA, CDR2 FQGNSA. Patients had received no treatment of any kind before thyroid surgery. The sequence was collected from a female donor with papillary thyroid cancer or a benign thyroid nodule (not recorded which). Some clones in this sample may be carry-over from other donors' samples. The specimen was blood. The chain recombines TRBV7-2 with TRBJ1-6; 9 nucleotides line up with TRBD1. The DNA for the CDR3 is TGTGCCAGCAGCCCGGACAGGGGCTCACCCCTCCACTTT. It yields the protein CASSPDRGSPLHF.